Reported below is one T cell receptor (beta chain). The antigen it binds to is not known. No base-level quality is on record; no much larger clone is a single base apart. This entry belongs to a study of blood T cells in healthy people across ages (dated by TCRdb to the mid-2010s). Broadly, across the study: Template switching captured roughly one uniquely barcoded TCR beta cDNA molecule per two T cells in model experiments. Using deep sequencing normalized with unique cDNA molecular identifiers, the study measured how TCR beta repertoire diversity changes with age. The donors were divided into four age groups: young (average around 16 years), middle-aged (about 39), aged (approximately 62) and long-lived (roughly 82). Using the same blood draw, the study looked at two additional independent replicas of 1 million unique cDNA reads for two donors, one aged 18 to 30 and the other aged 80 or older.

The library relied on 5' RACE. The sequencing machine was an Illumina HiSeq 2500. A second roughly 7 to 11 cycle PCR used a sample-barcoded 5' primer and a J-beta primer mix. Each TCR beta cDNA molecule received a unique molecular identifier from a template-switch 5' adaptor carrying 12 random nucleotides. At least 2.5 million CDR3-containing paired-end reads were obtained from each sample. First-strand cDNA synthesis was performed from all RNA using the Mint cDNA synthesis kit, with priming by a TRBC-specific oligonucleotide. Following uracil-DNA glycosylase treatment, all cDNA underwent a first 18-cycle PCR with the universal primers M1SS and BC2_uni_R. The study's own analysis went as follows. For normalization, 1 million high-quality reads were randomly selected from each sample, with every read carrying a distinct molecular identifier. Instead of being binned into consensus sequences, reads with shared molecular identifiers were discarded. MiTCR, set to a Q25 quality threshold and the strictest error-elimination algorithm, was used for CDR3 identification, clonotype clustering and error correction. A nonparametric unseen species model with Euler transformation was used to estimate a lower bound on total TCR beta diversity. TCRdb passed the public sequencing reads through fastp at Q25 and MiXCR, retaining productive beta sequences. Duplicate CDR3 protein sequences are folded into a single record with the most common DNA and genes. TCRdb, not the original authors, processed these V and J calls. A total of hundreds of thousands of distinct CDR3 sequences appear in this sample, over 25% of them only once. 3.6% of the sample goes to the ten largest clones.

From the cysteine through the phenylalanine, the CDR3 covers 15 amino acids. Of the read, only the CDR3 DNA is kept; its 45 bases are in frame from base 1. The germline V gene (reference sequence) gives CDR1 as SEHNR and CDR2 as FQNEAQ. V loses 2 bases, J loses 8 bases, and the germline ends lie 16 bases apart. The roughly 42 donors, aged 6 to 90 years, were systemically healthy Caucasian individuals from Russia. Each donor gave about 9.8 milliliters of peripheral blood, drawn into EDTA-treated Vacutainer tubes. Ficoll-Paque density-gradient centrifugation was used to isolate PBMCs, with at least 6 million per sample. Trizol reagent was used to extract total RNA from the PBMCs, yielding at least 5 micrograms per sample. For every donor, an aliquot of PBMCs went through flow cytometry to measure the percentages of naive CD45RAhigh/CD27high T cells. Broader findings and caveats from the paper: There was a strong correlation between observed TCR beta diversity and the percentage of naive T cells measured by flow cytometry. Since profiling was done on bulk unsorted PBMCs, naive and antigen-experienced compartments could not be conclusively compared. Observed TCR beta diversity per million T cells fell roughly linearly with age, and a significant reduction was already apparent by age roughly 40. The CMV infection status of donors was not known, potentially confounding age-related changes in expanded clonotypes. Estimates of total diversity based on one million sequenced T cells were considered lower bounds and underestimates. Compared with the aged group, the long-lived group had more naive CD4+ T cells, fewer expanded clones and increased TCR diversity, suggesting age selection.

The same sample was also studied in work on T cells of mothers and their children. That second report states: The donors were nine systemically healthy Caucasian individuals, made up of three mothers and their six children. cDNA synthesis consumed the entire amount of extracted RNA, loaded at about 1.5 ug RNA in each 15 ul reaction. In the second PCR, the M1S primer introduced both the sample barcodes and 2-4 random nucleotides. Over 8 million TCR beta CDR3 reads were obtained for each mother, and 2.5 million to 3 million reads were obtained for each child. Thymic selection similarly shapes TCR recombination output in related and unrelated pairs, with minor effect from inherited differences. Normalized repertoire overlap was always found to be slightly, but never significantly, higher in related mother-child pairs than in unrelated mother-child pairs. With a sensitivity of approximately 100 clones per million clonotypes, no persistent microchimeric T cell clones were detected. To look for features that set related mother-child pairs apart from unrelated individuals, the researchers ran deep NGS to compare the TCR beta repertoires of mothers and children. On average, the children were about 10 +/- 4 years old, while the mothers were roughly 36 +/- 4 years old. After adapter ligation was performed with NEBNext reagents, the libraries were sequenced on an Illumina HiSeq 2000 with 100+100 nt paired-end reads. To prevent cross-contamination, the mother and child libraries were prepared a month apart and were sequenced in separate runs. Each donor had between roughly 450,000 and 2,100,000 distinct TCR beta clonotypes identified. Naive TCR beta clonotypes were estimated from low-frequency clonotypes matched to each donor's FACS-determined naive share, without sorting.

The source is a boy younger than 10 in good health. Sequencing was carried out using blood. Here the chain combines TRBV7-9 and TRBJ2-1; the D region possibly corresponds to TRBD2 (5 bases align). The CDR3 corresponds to CASSLWRRPRDEQFF. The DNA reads TGTGCCAGCAGCTTATGGAGGAGACCGAGGGATGAGCAGTTCTTC.